Presented here are 27 T cell receptor beta chains from one specimen sequenced in a study of control samples from healthy donors and cancer patients (TCRdb year 2020). Library method: the immunoSEQ multiplex PCR assay. What TCRdb holds here is the immuneACCESS table cut down to in-frame rearrangements. Part of the clones is not present; checked against another copy, under half of the missing clones reflect an unresolved V gene, and the others are unexplained. For this sample there are 200,000 or so clones; about 94% appear just once. The ten largest clones capture about 1.6% of the sample. The sequenced sample was blood. These TCRs come from a man aged 50 to 60 in good health.

CDR3 DNA sequence: TGCAGTGGGGCTGGGGCCAATGAGCAGTTCTTC. Residues: CSGAGANEQFF. The rearrangement joins TRBV20-1 to TRBJ2-1; a possible D gene is TRBD1 (5 bases). Germline CDR1 and CDR2: DFQATT and SNEGSKA (reference sequence). This CDR3 is 11 amino acids long. With 7 bases removed from V and 6 bases from J, the gap between germline ends came to 10 bases.

This chain uses TRBV11-2 with TRBJ1-1; TRBD1 agrees at 10 bases. The germline V gene encodes CDR1 SGHAT and CDR2 FQNNGV. V gave up 3 bases and J gave up 8 bases; unmatched junction bases: 9. The CDR3 has 15 amino acids. The CDR3 spells CASSFRPDRGSEAFF. The CDR3 DNA sequence: TGTGCCAGCAGCTTTCGGCCGGACAGGGGGTCGGAAGCTTTCTTT. Full variable domain (missing parts from reference TRBV11-2 and TRBJ1-1): EAGVAQSPRYKIIEKRQSVAFWCNPISGHATLYWYQQILGQGPKLLIQFQNNGVVDDSQLPKDRFSAERLKGVDSTLKIQPAKLEDSAVYLCASSFRPDRGSEAFFGQGTRLTVV.

This sequence joins TRBV24-1 and TRBJ2-5, with 12 positions matching TRBD1. From germline, CDR1 is KGHDR and CDR2 SFDVKD. The CDR3 has 16 residues. V dropped 7 bases and J dropped 5; count of bases not matched to a gene: 10. The DNA of the CDR3 is TGTGCCACCAGCCCGGGACAGGGGGCCTTTGCGGAGACCCAGTACTTC. This encodes CATSPGQGAFAETQYF.

V usage is TRBV2 and J usage is TRBJ1-5; 9 bases are a match to TRBD1. With V trimmed by 6 bases and J by 10 bases, 7 bases remained unmatched. CDR3 length: 13 amino acids. CDR1 and CDR2 from the germline V gene are SNHLY and FYNNEI. This CDR3 reads CASRDRGIGPQHF. Here the CDR3 DNA reads TGTGCCAGCAGGGACAGGGGAATCGGTCCCCAGCATTTT.

The chain employs TRBV29-1 and TRBJ1-1; 8 bases line up with TRBD1. The germline CDR1 and CDR2 sequences are SQVTM and ANQGSEA. This CDR3 comprises 14 residues. Losses at the gene ends were 6 bases for V and 1 base for J; bases not matched to a gene: 7. The CDR3 coding sequence is TGCAGCGTGGACAGGGACGGATGGAACACTGAAGCTTTCTTT. It translates to CSVDRDGWNTEAFF.

V usage is TRBV5-1 and J usage is TRBJ2-1; 8 positions match TRBD2. The ends lost 4 bases at V and 7 bases at J; junction bases unmatched: 13. The V gene's germline CDR1 is SGHRS and CDR2 YFSETQ. CDR3 length: 16 residues. The CDR3 DNA is TGCGCCAGCAGCGTGGAGGCCGGGGGGGCCGGTAATGAGCAGTTCTTC. This translates into CASSVEAGGAGNEQFF.

In this sample, this clone turned up once. CDR3 in amino acids: CASSEYQGGAFF. CDR3 coding DNA: TGTGCCAGCAGTGAATATCAGGGTGGGGCTTTCTTT. The rearrangement joins TRBV2 to TRBJ1-1, with D possibly TRBD1 on 5 matching bases. Germline values: CDR1 SNHLY, CDR2 FYNNEI. This CDR3 has 12 amino acids. Trimming removed 2 bases from V and 11 bases from J, with 12 bases in between. Full variable domain (outside the CDR3, taken from reference TRBV2 and TRBJ1-1): EPEVTQTPSHQVTQMGQEVILRCVPISNHLYFYWYRQILGQKVEFLVSFYNNEISEKSEIFDDQFSVERPDGSNFTLKIRSTKLEDSAMYFCASSEYQGGAFFGQGTRLTVV.

The genes are TRBV10-3 and TRBJ2-1; D remains unclear. The CDR3 length is 14 residues. Germline values: CDR1 ENHRY, CDR2 SYGVKD. V shed 3 bases and J shed 5 bases, with 11 bases lying between them. CDR3 residues: CAISETVSHNEQFF. CDR3 nucleotides: TGTGCCATCAGTGAAACGGTCTCTCACAATGAGCAGTTCTTC.

This clone was seen only once. The V call is TRBV19, the J call TRBJ2-5, with D perhaps TRBD1 (6 bases). V was pared by 3 bases and J by 2 bases, with 10 bases between. Germline V gene data show CDR1 as LNHDA and CDR2 as SQIVND (reference sequence). This CDR3 contains 14 residues. CDR3 nucleotide sequence: TGTGCCAGTAGTATTGGACAGTTACAAGAGACCCAGTACTTC. This gives the protein CASSIGQLQETQYF. Full variable domain (remainder filled in from reference TRBV19 and TRBJ2-5): DGGITQSPKYLFRKEGQNVTLSCEQNLNHDAMYWYRQDPGQGLRLIYYSQIVNDFQKGDIAEGYSVSREKKESFPLTVTSAQKNPTAFYLCASSIGQLQETQYFGPGTRLLVL.

The genes are TRBV30 and TRBJ1-6; D remains unclear. Trimming left V 3 bases short and J 6 bases short, with 15 bases between. The CDR3 covers 15 residues. Germline-derived CDR1 and CDR2 are GTSNPN and SVGIG (reference sequence). The CDR3 sequence: CAWSAGGSTNSPLHF. The CDR3 bases are TGTGCCTGGAGCGCCGGAGGCAGCACTAATTCACCCCTCCACTTT.

J is TRBJ1-4 and V is TRBV6-5; D not resolved. Trimming stripped 6 bases from V and 6 bases from J, with 11 bases between. CDR3 length: 13 amino acids. In germline, CDR1 is MNHEY, CDR2 SVGAGI. CDR3 sequence (DNA): TGTGCCAGCAGGGGCAGGACCTATGAAAAACTGTTTTTT. This encodes CASRGRTYEKLFF.

The rearrangement joins TRBV24-1 to TRBJ2-1, with TRBD2 matching over 10 bases. V was clipped by 4 bases and J by 2 bases; unmatched bases: 7. Germline CDR1 and CDR2: KGHDR and SFDVKD. The CDR3 covers 17 residues. CDR3 sequence: CATSDPLLAGAYNEQFF. CDR3 bases: TGTGCCACCAGTGACCCCCTTCTAGCGGGGGCCTACAATGAGCAGTTCTTC.

The chain joins TRBV5-1 to TRBJ2-5; 11 bases line up with TRBD2. CDR3 length: 16 residues. V was clipped by 3 bases and J by 5 bases; unmatched bases: 9. CDR1 is SGHRS, CDR2 YFSETQ, per germline. CDR3: CASSSNSGGAGETQYF. CDR3 DNA: TGCGCCAGCAGCTCTAATAGCGGGGGGGCCGGGGAGACCCAGTACTTC.

This rearrangement joins TRBV4-3 to TRBJ2-3, with 7 bases matching TRBD2. V lost 0 bases, J lost 0 bases, and 6 bases stayed unmatched. CDR1 is LGHNA, CDR2 YSLEER, per germline. CDR3 length: 17 residues. The CDR3 bases are TGCGCCAGCAGCCAAGACGAGCGGGACCCTAGCACAGATACGCAGTATTTT. This codes for CASSQDERDPSTDTQYF.

The J gene is TRBJ1-5, the V gene TRBV19; TRBD1 agrees at 7 bases. J gave up 6 bases and V 6 bases, and 11 bases lay outside the gene matches. Germline CDR1 is LNHDA and CDR2 is SQIVND (reference sequence). This CDR3 spans 15 amino acids. Here the CDR3 reads CASSRRDSSTQPQHF. The CDR3 nucleotides are TGTGCCAGTAGCCGCCGGGACAGCAGTACTCAGCCCCAGCATTTT. The full variable domain, completed using reference TRBV19 and TRBJ1-5, is DGGITQSPKYLFRKEGQNVTLSCEQNLNHDAMYWYRQDPGQGLRLIYYSQIVNDFQKGDIAEGYSVSREKKESFPLTVTSAQKNPTAFYLCASSRRDSSTQPQHFGDGTRLSIL.

The chain links TRBV4-1 to TRBJ1-5; possibly TRBD1 for D (5 bases). Germline-derived CDR1 and CDR2 are MGHRA and YSYEKL. There are 15 residues in the CDR3. The V gene lost 3 bases and the J gene lost 7 bases, with 16 bases spanning the gap. CDR3 DNA: TGCGCCAGCAGCCATGGGGGGGGAGTGGAACAGCCCCAGCATTTT. As protein: CASSHGGGVEQPQHF.

The chain links TRBV29-1 to TRBJ1-2; no definite D call. V was shortened by 6 bases and J by 8 bases, with 13 bases between the two germline ends. Germline loops: CDR1 SQVTM, CDR2 ANQGSEA. The CDR3 has 11 residues. This CDR3 is CSVKDSYGYTF. The CDR3 DNA follows: TGCAGCGTAAAGGATTCTTACGGCTACACCTTC.

The chain uses TRBV6-5 and TRBJ1-3; 8 nucleotides match TRBD1. The junction had 3 bases not matched to a gene; V was cut back by 2 bases and J by 0 bases. The CDR3 is 16 amino acids. Germline CDR1 is MNHEY and CDR2 is SVGAGI. The CDR3 DNA reads as TGTGCCAGCAGTTACGCCGGGACAGGCTCTGGAAACACCATATATTTT. It codes for CASSYAGTGSGNTIYF.

The V call is TRBV28, the J call TRBJ1-2; 7 nucleotides align to TRBD1. V trimming: 2 bases; J trimming: 8 bases; junction bases outside the gene matches: 5. Germline CDR1 reads MDHEN; CDR2 reads SYDVKM. The length of the CDR3 is 13 residues. The CDR3 DNA follows: TGTGCCAGCAGTTTAGGAGACAGGGTCGGCTACACCTTC. Its protein product is CASSLGDRVGYTF.

CDR3 protein: CASSRPGLEETQYF. The CDR3 DNA follows: TGCGCCAGCAGCCGCCCGGGACTCGAAGAGACCCAGTACTTC. V is TRBV4-1 and J is TRBJ2-5; D is possibly TRBD2 (6 bases). The CDR3 contains 14 residues. Trimming took off 4 bases at V and 3 bases at J, with 12 bases between the two ends. Germline lookup yields CDR1 MGHRA and CDR2 YSYEKL.

The chain uses TRBV3-1 (or the pseudogene TRBV3-2) and TRBJ1-1, with D unclear. Trimming removed 5 bases at V and 4 bases at J, with 17 bases between. The CDR3 sequence is 15 residues long. Germline V gives CDR1 LGHDT, CDR2 YNNKEL (reference sequence). The CDR3 DNA is TGTGCCAGCAGCAAAGGAGGCACACGGGGCACTGAAGCTTTCTTT. Translated: CASSKGGTRGTEAFF.

The chain carries TRBV27 and TRBJ1-1, with TRBD1 as a possible D gene (5 bases). Germline V CDR1 and CDR2: MNHEY, SMNVEV (reference sequence). Trimming took off 6 bases at V and 2 bases at J, with 19 bases between the two ends. The CDR3 has 16 residues. CDR3 residues: CASRPDKTRVNTEAFF. In nucleotides, the CDR3 is TGTGCCAGCAGGCCGGACAAGACAAGGGTTAACACTGAAGCTTTCTTT.

On this clone: The sample holds other DNA sequences that translate to the same CDR3. V is TRBV7-2 and J is TRBJ1-4, with TRBD1 matching over 10 bases. CDR1 and CDR2 from the germline V gene are SGHTA and FQGNSA. With V trimmed by 5 bases and J by 8 bases, 8 bases remained unmatched. The CDR3 is made up of 15 amino acids. This CDR3 is CASSPTGTGDEKLFF. CDR3 bases: TGTGCCAGCAGCCCCACCGGGACAGGGGACGAAAAACTGTTTTTT.

This clone has only one observation. This rearrangement joins TRBV24-1 to TRBJ2-1; D is undetermined. The CDR3 totals 16 residues. Germline CDR1 KGHDR, CDR2 SFDVKD. V was pared by 3 bases and J by 6 bases, with 17 bases between. The CDR3 nucleotides read TGTGCCACCAGTGATGCTCAGAATAGGATTAGCAATGAGCAGTTCTTC. Translating it yields CATSDAQNRISNEQFF.

V is TRBV28 and J is TRBJ1-5; TRBD1 might be the D (6 bases). Germline loops: CDR1 MDHEN, CDR2 SYDVKM. This CDR3 has 14 residues. V was pared by 7 bases and J by 4 bases, with 14 bases between. The CDR3 loop reads CASIGGDLNQPQHF. Written as DNA, the CDR3 is TGTGCCAGCATAGGGGGGGACCTTAATCAGCCCCAGCATTTT.

The chain joins TRBV7-9 to TRBJ2-3, with D unresolved. Germline assignment: CDR1 SEHNR and CDR2 FQNEAQ (reference sequence). This CDR3 is 14 amino acids long. V was shortened by 5 bases and J by 1 base, with 10 bases between the two germline ends. The CDR3 DNA reads as TGTGCCAGCAGCCTGGACGGATGCACAGATACGCAGTATTTT. This codes for CASSLDGCTDTQYF.

This sequence joins TRBV7-9 and TRBJ2-6; D is ambiguous. V was cut by 5 bases and J by 0 bases, with 8 bases left in between. CDR3 length: 15 amino acids. Germline CDR1 SEHNR, CDR2 FQNEAQ (reference sequence). CDR3 sequence (DNA): TGTGCCAGCAGCCGTTCTAGCTCTGGGGCCAACGTCCTGACTTTC. Translation: CASSRSSSGANVLTF.